The present entry profiles one T cell receptor (beta chain) with its context. Its antigen is not known. The table came from immunoSEQ multiplex PCR; TCRdb's copy has only in-frame clones and leaves some out. The repertoire holds about 350,000 clones, with about 88% as singletons. The CDR3 has 13 residues. V lost 3 bases, J lost 5 bases, and 7 bases lay in between. The germline gives CDR1 SGHDN, CDR2 FVKESK. This entry comes from a study of Ad26.COV2.S vaccination and SARS-CoV-2 variants. Study-level background: Enrolled in COV1001, the donor was in the Ad26.COV2.S trial arm, which received the vaccine. Administration of Ad26.COV2.S was intramuscular, either once or twice 56 days apart.

Study-wide results and caveats: Total T cell responses, in the TCR breadth and depth analyses, may have been underestimated.

Treatment reported: about 20 received Ad26.COV2.S at low or high dose, single or two shots; roughly 5 received placebo; per-sample allocation not given. Following the first vaccine or placebo injection, samples were taken on day 63. The vaccine antigen was prefusion-stabilized Wuhan SARS-CoV-2 spike. The chain joins TRBV14 to TRBJ2-2; no definite D call. The sequenced sample was peripheral blood, obtained in a trial of Ad26.COV2.S vaccine versus placebo. This clonotype originated in a person between 18 and 65 years old who received the Ad26.COV2.S COVID-19 vaccine or a placebo. CDR3 nucleotide sequence: TGTGCCAGCAGCCAGCAGCAAACCGGGGAGCTGTTTTTT. Translated: CASSQQQTGELFF.